This TCR beta chain was found in a study of T-cell reconstitution after alpha-beta-depleted transplantation in children. Unique molecular identifiers tagged the TCRbeta library. Each CDR3 protein gets one entry after TCRdb re-called the PCR reads with MiXCR. The sample has about 350,000 distinct CDR3 sequences, roughly 17% seen once. This sample comprised PBMCs, mostly from graft donor cells, obtained 360 days after TCRalphabeta/CD19-depleted stem cell transplant. This receptor was taken from a male patient aged 2 to 10 who had a stem cell transplant for acute lymphoblastic leukemia, so the T cells may come from the graft donor.

The CDR3 bases are TGTGCCAGCAGCGTAAGTGACGGTTCCTACGAGCAGTACTTC. Translating it yields CASSVSDGSYEQYF. The genes are TRBV9 and TRBJ2-7; D remains ambiguous. V lost 1 base, J lost 1 base, and 9 bases lay in between. CDR1 SGDLS and CDR2 YYNGEE come from the germline V gene. This CDR3 comprises 14 residues.